The T cell receptor beta chain described here comes from a study of blood T cell repertoires in COVID-19 (dated by TCRdb to the early 2020s). Turning to the overall study: Samples covering the acute and convalescent phases of COVID-19 were provided by collaborators in the United States, Italy and Spain. The samples were drawn from two sources: the first 160 participants of the ongoing ImmuneRACE study, and 1,000 to 1,500 subjects contributed by 6 global collaborators. The material from the prospective study consisted of cDNA or gDNA derived from T cells, B-cell-depleted T cells, or PBMCs. The sample metadata nearly always contained a de-identified subject ID, COVID-19 status, age in years and sex. The dataset comprised deeply sampled blood TCRbeta repertoires from subjects exposed to, actively infected with, or recovered from COVID-19. HLA class I and class II types, where available, came from metadata supplied by the sample provider rather than from assay-based typing. The repertoires were released in a freely available public database intended as a resource for research on the immune response to SARS-CoV-2. Here is what the overall study found, with its caveats: The quantity of clinical and demographic metadata differed by source and by participant and was supplied without curation.

At one collaborating source in Seattle, patients were enrolled during active infection and were followed longitudinally through the course of disease. Each collaborating institution followed its own protocols to collect whole blood in K2EDTA tubes. Collaborator samples were shipped for TCRbeta analysis as frozen whole blood, isolated PBMCs, or DNA extracted from either sample type. In its sample, this clone was seen once. Its antigen specificity is not known. Base-call qualities are not available, and no considerably larger clone is one nucleotide away. The junction carries 8 bases between V and J, which are trimmed by 5 bases and 1 base respectively. The CDR3 measures 13 amino acids from cysteine to phenylalanine. CDR3 DNA only is kept here, 39 bases in frame from base 1. CDR1 LNHDA and CDR2 SQIVND were looked up in the germline V gene (reference sequence). TCRbeta CDR3 regions were amplified from genomic DNA using the immunoSEQ Assay, a bias-controlled multiplex PCR. As for how the authors treated the data: The number of nucleated cells in each sample was estimated from the amplification of reference gene primers within the assay. To quantify the absolute abundance of each unique TCRbeta CDR3 rearrangement, sequence reads were collapsed and filtered. For each sample, productive Simpson clonality was calculated as the square root of Simpson's diversity index over productive rearrangements. TCRdb carries this immuneACCESS record with in-frame sequences only. Its versions omit some clonotypes, under half of them owing to an unresolved V gene in the studies checked, with the rest unexplained. V and J calls and clone size are as listed in that table; D and trimming were resolved from the DNA. Counted in this sample were tens of thousands of clones; roughly 70% of them appeared once. The ten top clones hold approximately 4.1% of the sample.

The source material was peripheral blood. This clonotype was obtained from a man between 65 and 79 years old with COVID-19, enrolled during active disease. The chain is assembled from TRBV19 and TRBJ2-5, with the D gene too uncertain to name. Here is the DNA: TGTGCCAGTAGTCCAACAGCCCAAGAGACCCAGTACTTC. This translates into CASSPTAQETQYF. The entire variable domain, with the stretches around the CDR3 drawn from the reference TRBV19 and TRBJ2-5 proteins, is DGGITQSPKYLFRKEGQNVTLSCEQNLNHDAMYWYRQDPGQGLRLIYYSQIVNDFQKGDIAEGYSVSREKKESFPLTVTSAQKNPTAFYLCASSPTAQETQYFGPGTRLLVL.